This T cell receptor beta chain was captured by sequencing in a study of T cells in Graves' hyperthyroidism and ophthalmopathy. As for the study in general: Specimen type is peripheral blood, collected at initial diagnosis prior to any treatment.

This clonotype has a count of ten or more. The CDR3 loop spans 13 amino acids. V was clipped by 5 bases and J by 2 bases, with 10 bases between them. Germline assignment: CDR1 KGHSH and CDR2 LQKENI. Amplification targeted TCR beta CDR3 regions from RNA transcripts. When the TCR CDR3 underwent first-round RT-PCR, the HTBI primer set was used. TCRdb reanalysed the multiplex PCR reads using MiXCR and keeps one entry per CDR3 protein. The table shows a few hundred thousand distinct CDR3 sequences, with approximately 17% occurring only once. A Clinical Activity Score of at least 3, a NOSPECS grade of at least 4 and a duration under 3 months were recorded in the ophthalmopathy patients. Each 10 ml fresh peripheral blood draw supplied the PBMCs.

The TCR was taken from a woman between 18 and 29 years old with Graves' ophthalmopathy. Sequencing used blood. The V call is TRBV18, the J call TRBJ2-7; D uncertain. As DNA, the CDR3 is TGTGCCAGCTCAGAACTGGGTCCCTACGAGCAGTACTTC. It yields the protein CASSELGPYEQYF.